These 27 T cell receptor beta chains were all obtained from the same sample, sequenced in a study of Ad26.COV2.S vaccination and SARS-CoV-2 variants. Regarding treatment: approximately 18 received Ad26.COV2.S at low or high dose, single or two shots; roughly five received placebo; per-sample allocation not given. Sampling was performed 63 days after the first vaccine or placebo injection. The table came from immunoSEQ multiplex PCR; TCRdb's copy has only in-frame clones and leaves some out. Altogether about 350,000 clones are present, around nine tenths being singletons, with the ten largest covering approximately 5%. The sample in question was peripheral blood, obtained in a trial of Ad26.COV2.S vaccine versus placebo. All receptors come from a person between 18 and 65 years old who received the Ad26.COV2.S COVID-19 vaccine or a placebo.

The genes are TRBV3-1 (or the pseudogene TRBV3-2) and TRBJ2-3; D ambiguous. Germline CDR1 and CDR2: LGHDT and YNNKEL (reference sequence). CDR3 length equals 14 residues. Trimming stripped 0 bases from V and 5 bases from J, with 9 bases between. The CDR3 spells CASSQDRWGDTQYF. DNA for the CDR3: TGTGCCAGCAGCCAAGATCGATGGGGAGATACGCAGTATTTT.

The chain uses TRBV7-2 and TRBJ1-4, with 8 nucleotides matching TRBD1. This CDR3 comprises 15 residues. Germline trimming cut 1 base from V and 4 bases from J; bases unmatched to any gene: 2. Germline V gives CDR1 SGHTA, CDR2 FQGNSA. The CDR3 loop reads CASSLGTGFNEKLFF. The CDR3 bases are TGTGCCAGCAGCTTAGGGACAGGGTTTAATGAAAAACTGTTTTTT.

The chain employs TRBV5-6 and TRBJ1-1; D unclear. V was trimmed by 4 bases and J by 0 bases, leaving 13 bases between them. This CDR3 contains 15 residues. Germline V gene lookup returns CDR1 SGHDT and CDR2 YYEEEE. The CDR3 is CASSTPGGLNTEAFF. The CDR3 DNA follows: TGTGCCAGCAGCACCCCGGGAGGTTTGAACACTGAAGCTTTCTTT.

The genes are TRBV27 and TRBJ2-3, with D maybe TRBD1 (5 bases). Germline V gene lookup returns CDR1 MNHEY and CDR2 SMNVEV (reference sequence). The CDR3 consists of 14 residues. V lost 5 bases, J lost 2 bases, and 11 bases lay in between. CDR3 sequence (DNA): TGTGCCAGCAGTGAACAGGAAGACACAGATACGCAGTATTTT. Translated, it gives CASSEQEDTDTQYF.

V usage is TRBV7-2 and J usage is TRBJ1-6; TRBD1 agrees at 12 bases. This CDR3 region has 15 residues. The junction had 5 bases not matched to a gene; V was cut back by 5 bases and J by 9 bases. Germline-derived CDR1 and CDR2 are SGHTA and FQGNSA. The DNA of the CDR3 is TGTGCCAGCAGCCCGGGACAGGGGGCTGGTTCACCCCTCCACTTT. The encoded protein is CASSPGQGAGSPLHF.

This clone has at least ten counts. The CDR3 DNA follows: TGTGCCAGCAGCCAAGCCAGGGCTGGAAACACCATATATTTT. Translation gives CASSQARAGNTIYF. V and J are TRBV3-1 (or the pseudogene TRBV3-2) and TRBJ1-3, with a weak D call TRBD1 (5 bases). The CDR3 sequence is 14 residues long. The germline gives CDR1 LGHDT, CDR2 YNNKEL (reference sequence). Trimming shortened V by 1 base and J by 2 bases, and 6 bases separated the two germline ends.

The V call is TRBV5-1, the J call TRBJ2-7, with 7 nucleotides matching TRBD2. The V gene end was trimmed by 4 bases and the J gene end by 2 bases; junction bases not matched to a gene: 9. The CDR3 extends over 15 amino acids. Per germline, CDR1 SGHRS and CDR2 YFSETQ. CDR3: CASSTWGGVTYEQYF. The CDR3 region has the DNA TGCGCCAGCAGCACCTGGGGGGGAGTGACCTACGAGCAGTACTTC.

The chain uses TRBV28 and TRBJ1-5; unclear D gene. Trimming left V 6 bases short and J 7 bases short, with 19 bases between. The CDR3 spans 15 residues. The germline CDR1 and CDR2 sequences are MDHEN and SYDVKM. CDR3 sequence: CASRARESEWQPQHF. The CDR3 DNA reads as TGTGCCAGCAGGGCCCGGGAATCGGAGTGGCAGCCCCAGCATTTT.

The CDR3 DNA reads as TGTGCCAGCAGCTTAGGGAGAGGTTGGGCAATTGGCCCTAACACTGAAGCTTTCTTT. Amino acid sequence: CASSLGRGWAIGPNTEAFF. The J gene is TRBJ1-1, the V gene TRBV7-9; D gene uncertain. Deletions cut 1 base from V and 2 bases from J, with 23 bases between. The germline gives CDR1 SEHNR, CDR2 FQNEAQ (reference sequence). This CDR3 spans 19 amino acids.

CDR3 bases: TGTGCCAGCAGTTTACAGACTAACTATGGCTACACCTTC. This translates into CASSLQTNYGYTF. The rearrangement links TRBV12-3 or TRBV12-4 to TRBJ1-2; D gene unclear. V was pared by 2 bases and J by 0 bases, with 4 bases between. CDR3 length: 13 amino acids.

The genes are TRBV9 and TRBJ2-7; TRBD1 matches 7 bases. Germline V CDR1 and CDR2: SGDLS, YYNGEE. CDR3 length equals 14 residues. V gave up 4 bases and J gave up 3 bases; unmatched junction bases: 7. CDR3 DNA sequence: TGTGCCAGCAGCCTCGGGGACAGCAGCTACGAGCAGTACTTC. Amino acid sequence: CASSLGDSSYEQYF.

This sequence joins TRBV9 and TRBJ1-4; D is unresolved. CDR1 and CDR2 (germline): SGDLS, YYNGEE. The CDR3 runs 15 residues. Trimming left V 3 bases short and J 6 bases short, with 15 bases between. The CDR3 protein is CASSAEGLSHEKLFF. CDR3 nucleotides: TGTGCCAGCAGCGCAGAGGGTTTATCGCATGAAAAACTGTTTTTT.

The J gene is TRBJ1-1, the V gene TRBV20-1; TRBD1 might be the D (6 bases). Germline V CDR1 and CDR2: DFQATT, SNEGSKA (reference sequence). This CDR3 is 11 amino acids long. V lost 6 bases to trimming and J lost 5 bases, with 10 bases between them. The CDR3 spells CSAWQGTEAFF. As DNA, the CDR3 is TGCAGTGCCTGGCAGGGGACTGAAGCTTTCTTT.

In its sample, this clone was seen once. This sequence joins TRBV7-9 and TRBJ1-1; D remains ambiguous. This CDR3 contains 13 residues. V was clipped by 5 bases and J by 3 bases, with 10 bases between them. The germline V gene has CDR1 SEHNR and CDR2 FQNEAQ (reference sequence). The DNA of the CDR3 is TGTGCCAGCAGCCGGGAGGTCGACACTGAAGCTTTCTTT. Translation gives CASSREVDTEAFF. The complete variable domain, with remaining parts taken from reference TRBV7-9 and TRBJ1-1, reads DTGVSQNPRHKITKRGQNVTFRCDPISEHNRLYWYRQTLGQGPEFLTYFQNEAQLEKSRLLSDRFSAERPKGSFSTLEIQRTEQGDSAMYLCASSREVDTEAFFGQGTRLTVV.

A few counts support this clone. The chain carries TRBV6-5 and TRBJ2-7, with TRBD1 identical over 8 bases. The CDR3 totals 16 residues. With V trimmed by 2 bases and J by 0 bases, 6 bases remained unmatched. The germline V gene encodes CDR1 MNHEY and CDR2 SVGAGI. CDR3 nucleotides: TGTGCCAGCAGTTACCTCTGGGACAGGAGCTCCTACGAGCAGTACTTC. This codes for CASSYLWDRSSYEQYF.

The chain is built from TRBV5-1 and TRBJ2-2; D is possibly TRBD1 (6 bases). The germline V and J ends were trimmed by 0 bases and 1 base, with 10 bases remaining between them. CDR1 is SGHRS and CDR2 is YFSETQ in the germline V gene. The CDR3 extends over 16 amino acids. The CDR3: CASSLVTGVNTGELFF. The CDR3 DNA follows: TGCGCCAGCAGCTTGGTGACAGGTGTGAACACCGGGGAGCTGTTTTTT.

The rearrangement links TRBV29-1 to TRBJ2-2, with TRBD2 matching over 11 bases. The CDR3 has 17 amino acids. The germline CDR1 and CDR2 sequences are SQVTM and ANQGSEA. The V segment lost 4 bases and the J segment 0 bases; nucleotides outside the gene matches: 7. CDR3 sequence reads: CSVVLAGGTANTGELFF. The CDR3 DNA is TGCAGCGTTGTTCTAGCGGGGGGCACCGCGAACACCGGGGAGCTGTTTTTT.

The V gene is TRBV9, the J gene TRBJ2-6, with D possibly matching TRBD2 (6 bases). V was clipped by 0 bases and J by 0 bases, with 13 bases between them. CDR1 SGDLS and CDR2 YYNGEE come from the germline V gene. This CDR3 spans 18 amino acids. CDR3 nucleotides: TGTGCCAGCAGCGTAGCTAGGGAACTAGCCTCTGGGGCCAACGTCCTGACTTTC. This codes for CASSVARELASGANVLTF.

This clone showed up just a few times. V gene TRBV24-1 combines with J gene TRBJ2-5; 7 positions agree with TRBD1. J lost 0 bases, V lost 3 bases, and 6 bases had no gene match. The germline V gene has CDR1 KGHDR and CDR2 SFDVKD. The CDR3 has 16 amino acids. CDR3 protein: CATSDPLTGYQETQYF. CDR3 sequence (DNA): TGTGCCACCAGTGATCCCCTGACAGGGTACCAAGAGACCCAGTACTTC.

The chain joins TRBV30 to TRBJ1-5; no clear D. V gave up 0 bases and J gave up 2 bases, with 11 bases separating them. Germline CDR1 reads GTSNPN; CDR2 reads SVGIG (reference sequence). CDR3 length equals 15 residues. CDR3 coding DNA: TGTGCCTGGAGTGTAGGCCGGATGGGCAATCAGCCCCAGCATTTT. It yields the protein CAWSVGRMGNQPQHF.

The V call is TRBV18, the J call TRBJ1-4; 7 nucleotides agree with TRBD1. Germline CDR1 reads KGHSH; CDR2 reads LQKENI. With 3 bases clipped from V and 0 bases from J, the junction kept 13 bases outside the gene matches. CDR3 length: 19 residues. CDR3 DNA: TGTGCCAGCTCACCGCAAACTCCGGGACAGAGTGCAACTAATGAAAAACTGTTTTTT. This gives the protein CASSPQTPGQSATNEKLFF.

The chain has TRBV10-1 and TRBJ2-1; 11 positions match TRBD2. CDR1 WNHNN and CDR2 SYGVQD come from the germline V gene (reference sequence). The CDR3 length is 16 residues. V shed 0 bases, J shed 7 bases, and the junction held 5 bases outside the gene matches. The CDR3 region is CASSESASGRKNEQFF. In nucleotides, the CDR3 is TGCGCCAGCAGTGAGTCTGCTAGCGGGAGGAAAAATGAGCAGTTCTTC.

J is TRBJ2-7 and V is TRBV3-1 (or the pseudogene TRBV3-2), with D perhaps assigned TRBD1 or TRBD2 (5 bases each). Germline-derived CDR1 and CDR2 are LGHDT and YNNKEL (reference sequence). V lost 5 bases and J lost 3, with 11 bases in between. The CDR3 runs 13 residues. CDR3 residues: CASSEGPSYEQYF. The CDR3 bases are TGTGCCAGCAGCGAGGGACCGAGCTACGAGCAGTACTTC.

This clone showed up just a few times. The chain carries TRBV10-2 and TRBJ2-7; 8 bases agree with TRBD2. There are 14 residues in the CDR3. Losses at the gene ends were 2 bases for V and 2 bases for J; bases not matched to a gene: 2. The germline V gene encodes CDR1 WSHSY and CDR2 SAAADI. The CDR3 DNA is TGCGCCAGCAGTGAGCCCGGGAGGGCCTACGAGCAGTACTTC. It is translated as CASSEPGRAYEQYF.

The CDR3 reads CASTRGDTANEKLFF. CDR3 coding DNA: TGTGCCAGCACGAGGGGGGACACTGCGAATGAAAAACTGTTTTTT. The V call is TRBV2, the J call TRBJ1-4; D might be TRBD1 (6 bases). Germline lookup yields CDR1 SNHLY and CDR2 FYNNEI. The CDR3 runs to 15 residues. V lost 7 bases and J lost 5, with 17 bases in between.

This clone was recorded only once. The V and J genes are TRBV7-9 and TRBJ2-2, with 15 bases that match TRBD2. The V and J ends lost 3 bases and 7 bases, in that order; junction bases with no gene match: 9. Per the germline V gene, CDR1 is SEHNR and CDR2 is FQNEAQ (reference sequence). CDR3 length: 18 amino acids. The CDR3 here is CASSFGLAGGPSNGELFF. In nucleotides, the CDR3 is TGTGCCAGCAGCTTCGGACTAGCGGGGGGGCCGAGTAACGGGGAGCTGTTTTTT. Full variable domain (remainder filled in from reference TRBV7-9 and TRBJ2-2): DTGVSQNPRHKITKRGQNVTFRCDPISEHNRLYWYRQTLGQGPEFLTYFQNEAQLEKSRLLSDRFSAERPKGSFSTLEIQRTEQGDSAMYLCASSFGLAGGPSNGELFFGEGSRLTVL.

J is TRBJ2-3 and V is TRBV7-9; D uncertain. CDR1 and CDR2 (germline): SEHNR, FQNEAQ (reference sequence). V lost 3 bases and J lost 1, with 8 bases in between. This CDR3 region has 14 residues. This chain's CDR3 is CASSFPVGTDTQYF. Here the CDR3 DNA reads TGTGCCAGCAGCTTCCCTGTCGGCACAGATACGCAGTATTTT. Based on the CDR3 plus reference TRBV7-9 and TRBJ2-3, the full variable domain is DTGVSQNPRHKITKRGQNVTFRCDPISEHNRLYWYRQTLGQGPEFLTYFQNEAQLEKSRLLSDRFSAERPKGSFSTLEIQRTEQGDSAMYLCASSFPVGTDTQYFGPGTRLTVL.